Included here is one TCR beta chain sequence, with context. This sample was included in a study of shared clonotypes between healthy human individuals. TCRdb's table, derived via immunoSEQ multiplex PCR, lists solely in-frame clones and lacks some. The sample shows roughly 2.2 million clones, roughly 93% of them seen only once. The CDR3 contains 17 residues. The trim removed 6 bases at V and 3 bases at J, leaving 13 bases unmatched. Germline CDR1 reads KGHSH; CDR2 reads LQKENI. The clonotype was recovered from a man younger than 35 in good health. Some clones in this sample may be carry-over from other donors' samples. The sample comprised naive CD4+ T cells from PBMCs. Specified subset: CD45RA+ positively selected. The chain links TRBV18 to TRBJ2-2; 7 nucleotides match TRBD2. This CDR3 is CASSPYGGTVDTGELFF. Written as DNA, the CDR3 is TGTGCCAGCTCCCCCTACGGGGGGACCGTGGACACCGGGGAGCTGTTTTTT.